Below are 20 T cell receptor beta chains sequenced from a single sample in a study of CD8+ T cells in alopecia areata. RNA, once extracted, was reverse transcribed into cDNA for use as the sequencing template. The protocol was immunoSEQ multiplex PCR, while the TCRdb copy is restricted to in-frame clones and leaves out a portion. Of 120,000 or so clones in the sample, approximately 57% were seen once. Treatment here: oral pan-JAK inhibitor, 5-10 mg twice daily. Here the sequenced sample was CD4+ T cells sorted from blood, taken at week 4, from a patient treated with tofacitinib. These receptors were taken from a human donor with alopecia areata.

The chain joins TRBV5-4 to TRBJ2-4; tentative D call: TRBD2 (5 bases). The CDR3 covers 13 residues. Germline loops: CDR1 SGHNT, CDR2 YYREEE (reference sequence). With 4 bases removed from V and 8 bases from J, the gap between germline ends came to 13 bases. CDR3 sequence (DNA): TGTGCCAGCAGCGGGCCGGGAAGGGACATTCAGTACTTC. Encoded protein: CASSGPGRDIQYF.

This clone was found once. The same CDR3 also results from other DNA sequences found in this sample. J is TRBJ2-5 and V is TRBV7-9; no clear D. Trimming cost V 4 bases and J 5 bases, with 5 bases left between them. CDR3 size: 11 residues. The germline V gene encodes CDR1 SEHNR and CDR2 FQNEAQ (reference sequence). CDR3 loop: CASSSRETQYF. The DNA of the CDR3 is TGTGCCAGCAGCTCACGGGAGACCCAGTACTTC.

The V call is TRBV5-1, the J call TRBJ2-5, with a tentative D call TRBD2 (5 bases). Germline V gene lookup returns CDR1 SGHRS and CDR2 YFSETQ. V was trimmed by 3 bases and J by 5 bases, leaving 14 bases between them. This CDR3 contains 14 residues. CDR3 nucleotides: TGCGCCAGCAGCTCGGACTTGCCCGGGGAGACCCAGTACTTC. Protein sequence: CASSSDLPGETQYF. The full variable domain, with the rest looked up from reference TRBV5-1 and TRBJ2-5, is KAGVTQTPRYLIKTRGQQVTLSCSPISGHRSVSWYQQTPGQGLQFLFEYFSETQRNKGNFPGRFSGRQFSNSRSEMNVSTLELGDSALYLCASSSDLPGETQYFGPGTRLLVL.

The chain links TRBV7-2 to TRBJ1-1; a weak D match, TRBD1 (5 bases). Germline CDR1 reads SGHTA; CDR2 reads FQGNSA. With 5 bases removed from V and 5 bases from J, the gap between germline ends came to 15 bases. This CDR3 is built from 14 residues. The CDR3 region is CASSGGRERTEAFF. The CDR3 DNA is TGTGCCAGCAGCGGGGGAAGGGAGCGGACTGAAGCTTTCTTT.

This clone was observed a single time. The chain carries TRBV11-2 and TRBJ2-5, with TRBD2 matching 9 bases. CDR3 size: 15 residues. CDR1 is SGHAT and CDR2 is FQNNGV in the germline V gene. The V gene end was trimmed by 1 base and the J gene end by 5 bases; junction bases not matched to a gene: 5. The CDR3 region has the DNA TGTGCCAGCAGCTTAGTGCGGGGGGGCAGTGAGACCCAGTACTTC. Translated, it gives CASSLVRGGSETQYF. The full variable domain, rest sourced from reference TRBV11-2 and TRBJ2-5, is EAGVAQSPRYKIIEKRQSVAFWCNPISGHATLYWYQQILGQGPKLLIQFQNNGVVDDSQLPKDRFSAERLKGVDSTLKIQPAKLEDSAVYLCASSLVRGGSETQYFGPGTRLLVL.

This clone was observed a handful of times. This sequence joins TRBV5-1 and TRBJ2-4; perhaps TRBD2 as D (6 bases). Germline V lookup: CDR1 SGHRS, CDR2 YFSETQ. The germline V and J ends were trimmed by 4 bases and 6 bases, with 17 bases remaining between them. The CDR3 length is 15 residues. CDR3 amino acids: CASSPGGEGGNIQYF. The DNA of the CDR3 is TGCGCCAGCAGCCCCGGTGGTGAGGGAGGAAACATTCAGTACTTC.

J is TRBJ2-1 and V is TRBV5-4, with D perhaps TRBD2 (6 bases). V lost 2 bases and J lost 5, with 11 bases in between. CDR3 length: 14 residues. Germline V CDR1 and CDR2: SGHNT, YYREEE (reference sequence). CDR3 sequence (DNA): TGTGCCAGCAGCTTTCGGGACTTCAACAATGAGCAGTTCTTC. Translation: CASSFRDFNNEQFF. Full variable domain (missing parts from reference TRBV5-4 and TRBJ2-1): ETGVTQSPTHLIKTRGQQVTLRCSSQSGHNTVSWYQQALGQGPQFIFQYYREEENGRGNFPPRFSGLQFPNYSSELNVNALELDDSALYLCASSFRDFNNEQFFGPGTRLTVL.

V gene TRBV10-3 combines with J gene TRBJ1-5; 7 bases line up with TRBD1. Germline assignment: CDR1 ENHRY and CDR2 SYGVKD. V was clipped by 11 bases and J by 4 bases; unmatched bases: 11. This CDR3 region has 14 residues. CDR3 sequence: CAARGDSKNQPQHF. CDR3 bases: TGTGCCGCCCGGGGGGACAGCAAAAATCAGCCCCAGCATTTT.

The chain recombines TRBV4-1 with TRBJ2-7; D remains ambiguous. The CDR3 covers 13 residues. Per germline, CDR1 MGHRA and CDR2 YSYEKL. With 1 base removed from V and 5 bases from J, the gap between germline ends came to 9 bases. The CDR3 bases are TGCGCCAGCAGCCAAGGGGTTGAGGACGAGCAGTACTTC. Encoded protein: CASSQGVEDEQYF.

The chain links TRBV7-2 to TRBJ1-1; D may be TRBD1 (6 bases). In germline, CDR1 is SGHTA, CDR2 FQGNSA. This CDR3 contains 13 residues. The V end lost 5 bases, the J end lost 4 bases, and 11 bases lay between the germline ends. Here the CDR3 DNA reads TGTGCCAGCAGCCGCCGGGGGGCCACTGAAGCTTTCTTT. It translates to CASSRRGATEAFF.

The chain couples TRBV7-2 to TRBJ2-3, with TRBD2 matching 7 bases. V dropped 1 base and J dropped 7; count of bases not matched to a gene: 8. CDR3 length: 15 residues. CDR1 is SGHTA, CDR2 FQGNSA, per germline. In nucleotides, the CDR3 is TGTGCCAGCAGCTTAGAGGGAGGGTCCCCCTATACGCAGTATTTT. Its protein is CASSLEGGSPYTQYF.

The chain links TRBV9 to TRBJ2-6; a possible D gene is TRBD1 (5 bases). This CDR3 has 16 residues. Trimming stripped 3 bases from V and 0 bases from J, with 10 bases between. Germline-derived CDR1 and CDR2 are SGDLS and YYNGEE. This CDR3 reads CASSASRASGANVLTF. CDR3 bases: TGTGCCAGCAGCGCCTCCAGGGCCTCTGGGGCCAACGTCCTGACTTTC.

The rearrangement joins TRBV5-1 to TRBJ2-7; TRBD1 matches at 7 bases. Germline CDR1 and CDR2: SGHRS and YFSETQ. V lost 1 base, J lost 5 bases, and 6 bases stayed unmatched. The CDR3 length is 14 residues. The CDR3 DNA is TGCGCCAGCAGCTTGCTAGGGGGCCGGAACGAGCAGTACTTC. Translated: CASSLLGGRNEQYF.

This clone has a handful of counts. The chain is built from TRBV9 and TRBJ2-5; TRBD2 matches 8 bases. The CDR3 is 16 residues long. Germline values: CDR1 SGDLS, CDR2 YYNGEE. V trimming: 0 bases; J trimming: 5 bases; junction bases outside the gene matches: 9. CDR3 region: CASSVANSGVTETQYF. The CDR3 DNA follows: TGTGCCAGCAGCGTAGCCAATAGCGGGGTGACGGAGACCCAGTACTTC. The full variable domain, with the rest looked up from reference TRBV9 and TRBJ2-5, is DSGVTQTPKHLITATGQRVTLRCSPRSGDLSVYWYQQSLDQGLQFLIQYYNGEERAKGNILERFSAQQFPDLHSELNLSSLELGDSALYFCASSVANSGVTETQYFGPGTRLLVL.

The V call is TRBV30, the J call TRBJ2-1; D is undetermined. Trimming removed 1 base from V and 7 bases from J, with 8 bases in between. This CDR3 is built from 12 residues. The germline V gene encodes CDR1 GTSNPN and CDR2 SVGIG (reference sequence). DNA for the CDR3: TGTGCCTGGAGTGAATTCCGAAATGAGCAGTTCTTC. Residues: CAWSEFRNEQFF.

V and J are TRBV29-1 and TRBJ2-2; D perhaps matches TRBD2 (6 bases). This CDR3 comprises 14 residues. CDR1 and CDR2 from the germline V gene are SQVTM and ANQGSEA. Trimming removed 6 bases at V and 3 bases at J, with 14 bases between. The CDR3 region is CSVSGTLHTGELFF. In nucleotides, the CDR3 is TGCAGCGTCTCCGGGACTCTCCACACCGGGGAGCTGTTTTTT.

The chain has TRBV19 and TRBJ1-4, with 9 bases matching TRBD1. Germline V gene lookup returns CDR1 LNHDA and CDR2 SQIVND (reference sequence). This CDR3 region has 14 residues. The V gene end was trimmed by 9 bases and the J gene end by 4 bases; junction bases not matched to a gene: 6. CDR3 DNA: TGTGCCAGCCGACCGACAGGGGGTAATGAAAAACTGTTTTTT. This codes for CASRPTGGNEKLFF.

The chain is built from TRBV4-1 and TRBJ1-5; D might be TRBD1 (5 bases). Germline V gives CDR1 MGHRA, CDR2 YSYEKL. CDR3 length equals 18 residues. Trimming took 3 bases from V and 0 from J, leaving 18 bases between them. The CDR3 DNA follows: TGCGCCAGCAGCCATTCTAACCGTGACAGTTATAGCAATCAGCCCCAGCATTTT. Residues: CASSHSNRDSYSNQPQHF.

This clone turned up a few times. The V and J genes are TRBV13 and TRBJ2-7, with 7 bases lining up with TRBD1. Germline trimming cut 5 bases from V and 6 bases from J; bases unmatched to any gene: 4. The CDR3 sequence is 12 residues long. Germline CDR1 and CDR2: PRHDT and FYEKMQ (reference sequence). The CDR3 loop is CASSRGQLEQYF. CDR3 nucleotides: TGTGCCAGCAGCCGGGGACAGCTCGAGCAGTACTTC.

This clone was seen only a few times. V is TRBV29-1 and J is TRBJ1-5, with D unclear. The ends were cut back, 8 bases at V and 4 bases at J, with 6 bases in the middle. This CDR3 is 10 amino acids long. From germline, CDR1 is SQVTM and CDR2 ANQGSEA. CDR3 nucleotides: TGCAGCTCCACGAATCAGCCCCAGCATTTT. Its translation: CSSTNQPQHF.